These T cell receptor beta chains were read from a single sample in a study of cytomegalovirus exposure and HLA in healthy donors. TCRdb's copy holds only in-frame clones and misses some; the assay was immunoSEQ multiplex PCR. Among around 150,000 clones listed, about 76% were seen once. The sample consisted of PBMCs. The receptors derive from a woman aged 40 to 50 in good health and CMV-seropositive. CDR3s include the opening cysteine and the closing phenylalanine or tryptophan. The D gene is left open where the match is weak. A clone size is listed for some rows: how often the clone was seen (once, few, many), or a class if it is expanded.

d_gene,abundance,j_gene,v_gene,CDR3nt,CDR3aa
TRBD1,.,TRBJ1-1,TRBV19,TGTGCCAGTAGCGACAGGGCCGACACTGAAGCTTTCTTT,CASSDRADTEAFF
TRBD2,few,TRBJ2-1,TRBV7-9,TGTGCCAGCAGCCCCAGCGGGGGGGCCGCTAAAAATGAGCAGTTCTTC,CASSPSGGAAKNEQFF
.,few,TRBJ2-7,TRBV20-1,TGCAGTGCAGCTAGCGACTACGAGCAGTACTTC,CSAASDYEQYF
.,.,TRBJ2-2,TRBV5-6,TGTGCCAGCAGCTTCTTTACCGGGGAGCTGTTTTTT,CASSFFTGELFF
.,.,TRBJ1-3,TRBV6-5,TGTGCCAGCAGTTTTTCTGACACCATATATTTT,CASSFSDTIYF
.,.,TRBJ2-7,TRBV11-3,TGTGCCAGCAGCTCCCGGGGTATTAACGAGCAGTACTTC,CASSSRGINEQYF
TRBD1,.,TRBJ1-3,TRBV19,TGTGCCAGTAGTGGTGGTACAGGGGTAGGAAACACCATATATTTT,CASSGGTGVGNTIYF
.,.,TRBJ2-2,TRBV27,TGTGCCAGCAGTTTTCGCACCGGGGAGCTGTTTTTT,CASSFRTGELFF
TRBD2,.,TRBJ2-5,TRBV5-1,TGCGCCAGCAGCTTGGGGGGCGGGGGGATCCAAGAGACCCAGTACTTC,CASSLGGGGIQETQYF
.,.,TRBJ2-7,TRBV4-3,TGCGCCAGCAGCCAAGATGGGCCCACTAGTCTCTCCTCCGAGCAGTACTTC,CASSQDGPTSLSSEQYF
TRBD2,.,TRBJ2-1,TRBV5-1,TGCGCCAGCAGCCCGATAGCGGGAGGCACCTACAATGAGCAGTTCTTC,CASSPIAGGTYNEQFF
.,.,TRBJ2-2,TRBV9,TGTGCCAGCAGCGCTACACTAGGGGGGGACGCCACCGGGGAGCTGTTTTTT,CASSATLGGDATGELFF
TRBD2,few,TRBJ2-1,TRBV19,TGTGCCAGTAGTATAGGGCGCCCTAGCGGGAGGGAGGATGAGCAGTTCTTC,CASSIGRPSGREDEQFF
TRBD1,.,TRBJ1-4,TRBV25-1,TGTGCCAGCAATAAACAGGGGGAGGATGAAAAACTGTTTTTT,CASNKQGEDEKLFF
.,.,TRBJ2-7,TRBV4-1,TGCGCCAGCAGCCTTTCCGGACAGGGAGGGTACGAGCAGTACTTC,CASSLSGQGGYEQYF
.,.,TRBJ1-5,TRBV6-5,TGTGCCAGCAGCCCCGGGACATTCCTATCCCAGCCCCAGCATTTT,CASSPGTFLSQPQHF
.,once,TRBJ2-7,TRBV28,TGTGCCAGCAGTCAACCCCGAACAGGGTCCTACGAGCAGTACTTC,CASSQPRTGSYEQYF
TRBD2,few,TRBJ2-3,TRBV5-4,TGTGCCAGCAGCTCTAGCGGGACCAGCACAGATACGCAGTATTTT,CASSSSGTSTDTQYF
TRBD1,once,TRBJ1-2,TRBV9,TGTGCCAGCAGCGTAGATGGGGCGACAGGGCAAAACGGCTACACCTTC,CASSVDGATGQNGYTF
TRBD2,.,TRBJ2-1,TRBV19,TGTGCCAGTAGTCCTCGGACTAGCGTCAGTGAGCAGTTCTTC,CASSPRTSVSEQFF
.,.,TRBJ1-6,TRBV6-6,TGTGCCAGCAGTTACCGGGACATAGGTTCACCCCTCCACTTT,CASSYRDIGSPLHF
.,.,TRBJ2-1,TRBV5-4,TGTGCCAGCAGCTTGAAGAGGGTATACAATGAGCAGTTCTTC,CASSLKRVYNEQFF
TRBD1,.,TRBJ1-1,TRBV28,TGTGCCAGCAGTTCGGGGACAGGATCACCTGAAGCTTTCTTT,CASSSGTGSPEAFF
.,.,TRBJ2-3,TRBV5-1,TGCGCCAGCAGCTTAGGCAGGATCACAGATACGCAGTATTTT,CASSLGRITDTQYF
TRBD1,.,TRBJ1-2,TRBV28,TGTGCCAGCAGTCCCCCGACAGGGTCTCTGAGTGGCTACACCTTC,CASSPPTGSLSGYTF
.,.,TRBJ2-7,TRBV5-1,TGCGCCAGCAGCTTGGACTACGAGCAGTACTTC,CASSLDYEQYF
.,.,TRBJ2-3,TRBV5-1,TGCGCCAGCAGCTTGGCGGGGAGCACAGATACGCAGTATTTT,CASSLAGSTDTQYF
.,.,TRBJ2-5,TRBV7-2,TGTGCCAGCAGCTCAGTGAGGAGAGAGGAGACCCAGTACTTC,CASSSVRREETQYF
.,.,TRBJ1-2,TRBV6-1,TGTGCCAGCAGTGAAGATAGCTATGGCTACACCTTC,CASSEDSYGYTF
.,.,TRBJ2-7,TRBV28,TGTGCCAGCACCAAACCGGGATCACTCTCCGAGCAGTACTTC,CASTKPGSLSEQYF
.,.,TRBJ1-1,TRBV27,TGTGCCAGCAGTTTCAGGGAGGGAGCTGAAGCTTTCTTT,CASSFREGAEAFF
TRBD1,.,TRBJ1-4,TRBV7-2,TGTGCCAGCAGCTTAGCATTCACGGGACAGGGTGAAAAACTGTTTTTT,CASSLAFTGQGEKLFF
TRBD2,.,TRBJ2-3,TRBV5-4,TGTGCCAGCAGCGGGGGACTAGCGGGAGGCACAGATACGCAGTATTTT,CASSGGLAGGTDTQYF
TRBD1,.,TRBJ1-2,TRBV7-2,TGTGCCAGCAGCTTAGCCGGACAGGGGAATGGCTACACCTTC,CASSLAGQGNGYTF
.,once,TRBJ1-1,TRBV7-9,TGTGCCAGCAGCTTAGAGGAGGACAGAAAAGCTTTCTTT,CASSLEEDRKAFF
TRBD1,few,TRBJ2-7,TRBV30,TGTGCCTGGGACAGGGGGAAGTACGAGCAGTACTTC,CAWDRGKYEQYF
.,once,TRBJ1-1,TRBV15,TGTGCCACCTCAAACAGGGCCCCTAACACTGAAGCTTTCTTT,CATSNRAPNTEAFF
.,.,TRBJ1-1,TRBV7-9,TGTTCCAGCAGTTCACTAGGGTTGGGGAACACTGAAGCTTTCTTT,CSSSSLGLGNTEAFF
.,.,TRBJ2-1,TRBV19,TGTGCCAGTAGTCTAGACGTGAGCTCCTACAATGAGCAGTTCTTC,CASSLDVSSYNEQFF